These 8 T cell receptor beta chains were sequenced from one sample in a study of cytomegalovirus exposure and HLA in healthy donors. The PCR was carried out with 60 Vbeta primers and 13 Jbeta primers. Libraries were prepared by immunoSEQ multiplex PCR; TCRdb keeps only in-frame clonotypes and omits some of them. This sample has some 200,000 clones, with approximately 90% found just once. Sequences were obtained from PBMCs. All receptors derive from a woman aged 18-29 years in good health and CMV-seronegative.

The gene calls are TRBV10-1 and TRBJ2-1, with 9 bases aligning to TRBD1. The germline V gene has CDR1 WNHNN and CDR2 SYGVQD (reference sequence). Losses at the gene ends were 8 bases for V and 3 bases for J; bases not matched to a gene: 2. The CDR3 loop spans 13 amino acids. CDR3 DNA: TGCGCCAGCTCGGGACAGGGCTACAATGAGCAGTTCTTC. Its translation: CASSGQGYNEQFF.

The chain has TRBV9 and TRBJ2-3; 11 nucleotides line up with TRBD2. CDR3 length: 17 amino acids. Trimming at V came to 4 bases and at J to 1 base, leaving 8 bases not matched to a gene. Germline CDR1 SGDLS, CDR2 YYNGEE. The CDR3 loop reads CASSQLAGGIGTDTQYF. CDR3 nucleotides: TGTGCCAGCAGCCAATTAGCGGGAGGGATCGGCACAGATACGCAGTATTTT.

This sequence joins TRBV18 and TRBJ2-1; D is possibly TRBD1 (6 bases). Germline V lookup: CDR1 KGHSH, CDR2 LQKENI. This CDR3 region has 14 residues. The V and J ends lost 3 bases and 5 bases respectively, with 11 bases between them. CDR3 nucleotide sequence: TGTGCCAGCTCACCGTCCAGGGGTAACAATGAGCAGTTCTTC. Translation gives CASSPSRGNNEQFF.

CDR3 sequence: CASSQTLAGNPTYEQYF. The CDR3 DNA reads TGCGCCAGCAGCCAAACACTAGCGGGAAACCCTACCTACGAGCAGTACTTC. The rearrangement joins TRBV4-1 to TRBJ2-7; 10 nucleotides agree with TRBD2. V lost 2 bases, J lost 2 bases, and 9 bases stayed unmatched. The CDR3 length is 17 residues. Germline V lookup: CDR1 MGHRA, CDR2 YSYEKL.

V gene TRBV6-1 combines with J gene TRBJ1-2; D may be TRBD1 (5 bases). V lost 6 bases to trimming and J lost 3 bases, with 17 bases between them. CDR3 length equals 15 residues. Per germline, CDR1 MNHNS and CDR2 SASEGT. CDR3 sequence: CASSPRGRVDYGYTF. The CDR3 DNA reads as TGTGCCAGCAGCCCAAGGGGCAGGGTCGACTATGGCTACACCTTC.

The chain joins TRBV5-6 to TRBJ1-2, with 11 nucleotides matching TRBD1. The CDR3 is made up of 16 amino acids. Germline assignment: CDR1 SGHDT and CDR2 YYEEEE. V trimming: 1 base; J trimming: 1 base; junction bases outside the gene matches: 3. DNA of the CDR3: TGTGCCAGCAGCTTGCGGACAGGGGGCGGTAACTATGGCTACACCTTC. This encodes CASSLRTGGGNYGYTF.

The chain uses TRBV7-9 and TRBJ2-5; D gene unclear. This CDR3 contains 14 residues. Germline values: CDR1 SEHNR, CDR2 FQNEAQ (reference sequence). V shed 5 bases and J shed 1 base, with 11 bases lying between them. The CDR3 DNA follows: TGTGCCAGCAGCGAGCCAGGCTTCCAAGAGACCCAGTACTTC. Amino acids: CASSEPGFQETQYF.

The CDR3 region is CASSGGPGGGGYNEQFF. The DNA for the CDR3 is TGTGCCAGCAGCGGAGGCCCAGGAGGGGGGGGATACAATGAGCAGTTCTTC. The chain uses TRBV4-2 and TRBJ2-1, with D perhaps matching TRBD2 (7 bases). CDR1 and CDR2 (germline): LGHNA, YNFKEQ. V dropped 5 bases and J dropped 4 bases, with 21 bases sitting between them. The CDR3 has 17 amino acids.